Shown below are 22 T cell receptor beta chains from a single sample sequenced in a study of follicular helper T cells after annual influenza vaccination. The time point denotes: 2015-2016 season, pre-vaccination. Measured with immunoSEQ multiplex PCR; TCRdb has only the in-frame clones, and not every one. The sample lists several thousand clones, roughly 80% occurring once. Sequencing used CXCR5- memory CD4+ T cells sorted from blood, obtained on the day of influenza vaccination. These receptors were collected from an adult who received the influenza vaccine.

The gene calls are TRBV19 and TRBJ2-7; tentatively, D is TRBD1 (6 bases). Germline loops: CDR1 LNHDA, CDR2 SQIVND (reference sequence). The CDR3 sequence is 10 residues long. V dropped 8 bases and J dropped 12 bases, with 14 bases sitting between them. CDR3 nucleotide sequence: TGTGCCAGTGGGACACCCGTGATGTACTTC. This sequence encodes CASGTPVMYF.

The chain links TRBV19 to TRBJ2-7, with a possible D match to TRBD1 (6 bases). CDR3 size: 13 residues. The ends were cut back, 9 bases at V and 3 bases at J, with 15 bases in the middle. Per the germline V gene, CDR1 is LNHDA and CDR2 is SQIVND (reference sequence). CDR3 in DNA: TGTGCCAGCCGAGACAGGTTTCACTACGAGCAGTACTTC. This translates into CASRDRFHYEQYF.

This chain links TRBV4-3 with TRBJ1-5, with 7 nucleotides matching TRBD1. CDR1 and CDR2 (germline): LGHNA, YSLEER. The V segment lost 1 base and the J segment 6 bases; nucleotides outside the gene matches: 3. There are 14 residues in the CDR3. The CDR3 coding sequence is TGCGCCAGCAGCCAAGCACACAGGGGTCAGCCCCAGCATTTT. As protein: CASSQAHRGQPQHF.

The CDR3 DNA reads as TGTGCCAGCAGTGACCAGGGAGGTAACCCTTATGGCTACACCTTC. Its translation is CASSDQGGNPYGYTF. This chain links TRBV25-1 with TRBJ1-2, with a tentative D call TRBD1 (5 bases). CDR3 length: 15 amino acids. Germline V gene lookup returns CDR1 MGHDK and CDR2 SYGVNS. V shed 3 bases and J shed 5 bases, with 16 bases lying between them.

This clone showed up just a few times. V is TRBV19 and J is TRBJ1-4, with D maybe TRBD1 (5 bases). Per the germline V gene, CDR1 is LNHDA and CDR2 is SQIVND (reference sequence). Deletions cut 7 bases from V and 8 bases from J, with 14 bases between. The CDR3 length is 13 residues. CDR3: CASNWQGEEKLFF. CDR3 nucleotide sequence: TGTGCCAGTAATTGGCAGGGCGAGGAAAAACTGTTTTTT. The full variable domain, its missing parts supplied by reference TRBV19 and TRBJ1-4, is DGGITQSPKYLFRKEGQNVTLSCEQNLNHDAMYWYRQDPGQGLRLIYYSQIVNDFQKGDIAEGYSVSREKKESFPLTVTSAQKNPTAFYLCASNWQGEEKLFFGSGTQLSVL.

The V call is TRBV7-2, the J call TRBJ1-2; TRBD1 agrees at 7 bases. This CDR3 contains 15 residues. CDR1 and CDR2 from the germline V gene are SGHTA and FQGNSA. V dropped 3 bases and J dropped 5; count of bases not matched to a gene: 9. The CDR3 sequence: CASSFLEGAWYGYTF. DNA for the CDR3: TGTGCCAGCAGCTTTTTGGAGGGGGCTTGGTATGGCTACACCTTC.

The chain uses TRBV18 and TRBJ1-5, with a weak D call TRBD1 (6 bases). V was shortened by 1 base and J by 1 base, with 14 bases between the two germline ends. Germline lookup yields CDR1 KGHSH and CDR2 LQKENI. This CDR3 spans 17 amino acids. The DNA of the CDR3 is TGTGCCAGCTCACCACAGTACGGGGGCGCAAGCAATCAGCCCCAGCATTTT. Its translation: CASSPQYGGASNQPQHF. Together with reference TRBV18 and TRBJ1-5, the CDR3 gives the full variable domain: NAGVMQNPRHLVRRRGQEARLRCSPMKGHSHVYWYRQLPEEGLKFMVYLQKENIIDESGMPKERFSAEFPKEGPSILRIQQVVRGDSAAYFCASSPQYGGASNQPQHFGDGTRLSIL.

This clone has just one count. The chain couples TRBV6-1 to TRBJ2-3; D gene ambiguous. CDR1 is MNHNS and CDR2 is SASEGT in the germline V gene. The V gene lost 3 bases and the J gene lost 3 bases, with 13 bases spanning the gap. The CDR3 length is 15 residues. CDR3 DNA sequence: TGTGCCAGCAGTGAGCTGTGGCACCGGACAGATACGCAGTATTTT. Its protein product is CASSELWHRTDTQYF.

This chain joins TRBV4-2 and TRBJ2-1, with TRBD2 identical over 7 bases. CDR3 size: 16 residues. The trim removed 3 bases at V and 4 bases at J, leaving 9 bases unmatched. The germline V gene encodes CDR1 LGHNA and CDR2 YNFKEQ. The CDR3 bases are TGTGCCAGCAGCCAGGCAACCGGGGGACTATACAATGAGCAGTTCTTC. Amino acid sequence: CASSQATGGLYNEQFF.

The CDR3 loop reads CASSPGDRAVYGYTF. Here the CDR3 DNA reads TGTGCCAGTAGTCCGGGGGACAGGGCTGTCTATGGCTACACCTTC. The J gene is TRBJ1-2, the V gene TRBV19; 9 bases are shared with TRBD1. The length of the CDR3 is 15 residues. V lost 5 bases to trimming and J lost 4 bases; unmatched junction nucleotides: 8. Germline CDR1 reads LNHDA; CDR2 reads SQIVND (reference sequence).

The rearrangement uses TRBV18 and TRBJ2-7; TRBD2 matches 14 bases. The germline CDR1 and CDR2 sequences are KGHSH and LQKENI. The trim removed 4 bases at V and 2 bases at J, leaving 4 bases unmatched. This CDR3 region has 16 residues. The CDR3 DNA reads TGTGCCAGCTCACTAACGACTAGCGGGGGGGCCTACGAGCAGTACTTC. Translation gives CASSLTTSGGAYEQYF. The entire variable domain, with the rest obtained from reference TRBV18 and TRBJ2-7, is as follows: NAGVMQNPRHLVRRRGQEARLRCSPMKGHSHVYWYRQLPEEGLKFMVYLQKENIIDESGMPKERFSAEFPKEGPSILRIQQVVRGDSAAYFCASSLTTSGGAYEQYFGPGTRLTVT.

The V call is TRBV19, the J call TRBJ1-1; D is unclear. V was clipped by 4 bases and J by 2 bases, with 5 bases between them. This CDR3 has 12 amino acids. Germline CDR1 reads LNHDA; CDR2 reads SQIVND (reference sequence). Here the CDR3 DNA reads TGTGCCAGTAGTACCTCTAACACTGAAGCTTTCTTT. This sequence encodes CASSTSNTEAFF.

The rearrangement uses TRBV7-2 and TRBJ1-6; D remains ambiguous. Germline values: CDR1 SGHTA, CDR2 FQGNSA. This CDR3 contains 11 residues. Trimming pared 6 bases from V and 7 bases from J, leaving 4 bases between. The CDR3 loop is CASSLNSPLHF. In DNA form, the CDR3 reads TGTGCCAGCAGTTTAAATTCACCCCTCCACTTT. Drawing the rest from reference TRBV7-2 and TRBJ1-6, the complete variable domain is GAGVSQSPSNKVTEKGKDVELRCDPISGHTALYWYRQSLGQGLEFLIYFQGNSAPDKSGLPSDRFSAERTGGSVSTLTIQRTQQEDSAVYLCASSLNSPLHFGNGTRLTVT.

The chain links TRBV11-3 to TRBJ2-7; D is possibly TRBD1 (5 bases). The ends were cut back, 5 bases at V and 0 bases at J, with 17 bases in the middle. Germline V CDR1 and CDR2: SGHNT, YENEEA. CDR3 length equals 16 residues. The CDR3 reads CASSTPGGASSYEQYF. As DNA, the CDR3 is TGTGCCAGCAGCACCCCCGGTGGGGCCAGCTCCTACGAGCAGTACTTC.

The rearrangement uses TRBV10-2 and TRBJ1-4; a possible D gene is TRBD1 (6 bases). V shed 8 bases and J shed 7 bases, with 11 bases lying between them. CDR3 length: 12 residues. CDR1 is WSHSY and CDR2 is SAAADI in the germline V gene. CDR3 in amino acids: CASAKGGEKLFF. In nucleotides, the CDR3 is TGCGCCAGCGCCAAGGGGGGTGAAAAACTGTTTTTT.

CDR3 sequence (DNA): TGTGCCAGCAGCGCGACTAGCGACTCCTACGAGCAGTACTTC. Protein sequence: CASSATSDSYEQYF. The chain carries TRBV5-4 and TRBJ2-7; the match to TRBD2 covers 8 bases. The ends lost 4 bases at V and 0 bases at J; junction bases unmatched: 3. Per germline, CDR1 SGHNT and CDR2 YYREEE (reference sequence). The CDR3 covers 14 residues.

The CDR3 sequence is CASSPDRGIKGYTF. CDR3 DNA sequence: TGTGCCAGCTCACCGGACAGGGGGATTAAGGGCTACACCTTC. The chain carries TRBV18 and TRBJ1-2, with 10 bases lining up with TRBD1. V dropped 3 bases and J dropped 8; count of bases not matched to a gene: 6. The CDR3 sequence is 14 residues long. Germline V CDR1 and CDR2: KGHSH, LQKENI.

The chain joins TRBV6-1 to TRBJ2-1; D not resolved. V was pared by 4 bases and J by 4 bases, with 5 bases between. Germline values: CDR1 MNHNS, CDR2 SASEGT. This CDR3 has 12 amino acids. The CDR3 sequence is CASSAIYNEQFF. The CDR3 DNA reads TGTGCCAGCAGTGCGATTTACAATGAGCAGTTCTTC.

The chain carries TRBV5-4 and TRBJ1-1; D perhaps matches TRBD1 (6 bases). Germline lookup yields CDR1 SGHNT and CDR2 YYREEE (reference sequence). V lost 4 bases to trimming and J lost 1 base, with 11 bases between them. This CDR3 contains 14 residues. CDR3 in DNA: TGTGCCAGCAGCCCCCCGGGACAGAACACTGAAGCTTTCTTT. Translated, it gives CASSPPGQNTEAFF.

The chain joins TRBV5-4 to TRBJ2-7; D remains ambiguous. CDR1 and CDR2 from the germline V gene are SGHNT and YYREEE (reference sequence). This CDR3 comprises 13 residues. V was trimmed by 0 bases and J by 3 bases, leaving 7 bases between them. DNA for the CDR3: TGTGCCAGCAGCTTGGACATTAGCTACGAGCAGTACTTC. It translates to CASSLDISYEQYF.

The CDR3 DNA reads TGTGCCAGCAGTCCGGGGGCGACGGGTTCGGACGAGCAGTACTTC. Translated, it gives CASSPGATGSDEQYF. V gene TRBV28 combines with J gene TRBJ2-7; D might be TRBD1 or TRBD2, each matching 6 bases. V was trimmed by 5 bases and J by 5 bases, leaving 19 bases between them. The CDR3 contains 15 residues. The germline V gene has CDR1 MDHEN and CDR2 SYDVKM. Complete variable domain (other parts from reference TRBV28 and TRBJ2-7): DVKVTQSSRYLVKRTGEKVFLECVQDMDHENMFWYRQDPGLGLRLIYFSYDVKMKEKGDIPEGYSVSREKKERFSLILESASTNQTSMYLCASSPGATGSDEQYFGPGTRLTVT.

The V call is TRBV5-8, the J call TRBJ1-2, with 7 positions matching TRBD1. The CDR3 is 12 residues long. Germline CDR1 and CDR2: SGHTS and YDEGEE. The ends lost 1 base at V and 7 bases at J; junction bases unmatched: 1. The CDR3: CASSLYRGGYTF. Here the CDR3 DNA reads TGTGCCAGCAGCTTGTACAGGGGTGGCTACACCTTC.